Each of the 3 T cell receptor beta chains below was sequenced from the same sample in a study of T cells in Graves' hyperthyroidism and ophthalmopathy. The TCR beta CDR3 regions underwent amplification using RNA transcripts as the source. Primed by the HTBI set, a first-round RT-PCR was run on the TCR CDR3. One entry per CDR3 protein, called by TCRdb with MiXCR from the multiplex PCR reads. This table has 350,000 to 400,000 distinct CDR3 sequences, approximately 20% appearing once. Input material: blood. The receptors derive from a woman aged 18-35 years with Graves' hyperthyroidism.

This clonotype came up many times. This chain uses TRBV10-3 with TRBJ1-1; no firm D call. The CDR3 is made up of 12 amino acids. Germline lookup yields CDR1 ENHRY and CDR2 SYGVKD. V shed 4 bases and J shed 7 bases, with 10 bases lying between them. CDR3 region: CAISGQGLEAFF. CDR3 nucleotide sequence: TGTGCCATCAGTGGACAAGGGCTTGAAGCTTTCTTT.

This clonotype was picked up many times. This sequence joins TRBV2 and TRBJ2-5, with D uncertain. This CDR3 spans 15 amino acids. Germline CDR1 SNHLY, CDR2 FYNNEI. Trimming left V 7 bases short and J 0 bases short, with 15 bases between. CDR3 region: CASMSETSDQETQYF. In nucleotides, the CDR3 is TGTGCCAGCATGTCCGAGACGTCCGACCAAGAGACCCAGTACTTC.

This clonotype was found many times. This chain connects TRBV5-1 to TRBJ2-2, with TRBD1 matching 8 bases. The V gene end was trimmed by 4 bases and the J gene end by 4 bases; junction bases not matched to a gene: 3. The CDR3 consists of 14 residues. Germline V gene lookup returns CDR1 SGHRS and CDR2 YFSETQ. This CDR3 is CASSIGQGTGELFF. The CDR3 bases are TGCGCCAGCAGCATAGGACAGGGCACCGGGGAGCTGTTTTTT.